This T cell receptor beta chain comes out of a study of T cell responses to AZD1222 COVID-19 vaccine. Overall study: The analysis combined second doses at about 4 or about 12 weeks.

This clone was seen a single time. Its antigen remains unidentified. Only in-frame clones appear in the TCRdb table, and some are missing; sequencing was by immunoSEQ multiplex PCR. The table shows approximately 89,000 clones, with around nine tenths occurring only once. The study, taken as a whole, reports: In all cases, repertoires were sampled only after the peak T cell response. Possibly, clonal diversity was underestimated; donors were largely white British and included more females. Spike-wide vaccine-associated CD4 TCRs dominated at 160-218 and 743-854.

The CDR3 is 13 residues long. The V and J ends lost 6 bases and 7 bases, in that order; junction bases with no gene match: 3. CDR1 and CDR2 from the germline V gene are SNHLY and FYNNEI. The TCR comes from an adult in good health. This chain joins TRBV2 and TRBJ1-6; 7 bases are shared with TRBD1. Sequences were derived from peripheral blood, sampled on day 0 of AZD1222 vaccination. CDR3 protein: CASSGDSNSPLHF. For the CDR3, the DNA is TGTGCCAGCAGCGGGGACAGCAATTCACCCCTCCACTTT.